The present T cell receptor (beta chain) was sequenced within a study of T cells after yellow fever vaccination. Study-wide background: Those fractions that held only low numbers of cells were prepared using the SMART-Seq v4 Ultra Low Input RNA kit.

Synthesis of TCR cDNA relied on 5'RACE template switching, which attached a universal primer site and UMIs. TCRdb reprocessed the 5' RACE reads via MiXCR and lists one record per CDR3 protein. The sample lists 250,000 to 400,000 distinct CDR3 sequences, approximately 4.3% occurring once. Regarding this clonotype: Its antigen is unknown.

Study-wide points: A weaker secondary response peaked on day 5, the primary on day 15. In FACS-sorted repertoires, abundant clonotypes from the bulk population could appear as contaminants.

The germline V and J ends were trimmed by 6 bases and 0 bases, with 8 bases remaining between them. The CDR3 is 13 residues long. CDR1 is LNHDA, CDR2 SQIVND, per germline (reference sequence). This TCR came from a man aged 18 to 29 who received the YFV17D yellow fever vaccine. The material was PBMCs, obtained 15 days after the yellow fever booster vaccination. The rearrangement uses TRBV19 and TRBJ1-1; no definite D call. The CDR3 is CASSKDVNTEAFF. CDR3 in DNA: TGTGCCAGTAGCAAGGACGTGAACACTGAAGCTTTCTTT.